What follows is one T cell receptor (beta chain) and its context. What it binds is unknown. The data were obtained in a study of cytomegalovirus exposure and HLA in healthy donors. Study-level findings and limits: Researchers reported in a later analysis that a missense DCLRE1C variant was tied to TCR beta V- and J-gene trimming. The study had only CMV serostatus as immune exposure information.

CDR1 and CDR2 from the germline V gene are SGHRS and YFSETQ. This CDR3 is 15 amino acids long. With 4 bases clipped from V and 4 bases from J, the junction kept 9 bases outside the gene matches. 13 Jbeta primers and 60 Vbeta primers were used for the PCR. Per the authors' pipeline: Per a later analysis, the number of unique TCR beta chains was approximately 80 million, of which some 10 million were shared. Sequencing used immunoSEQ multiplex PCR; TCRdb keeps in-frame clones, though not all of them. Clonal size and the V and J genes are those of that table, whereas D and trimming came from the DNA. The repertoire has approximately 130,000 clones, around 83% of them found once; the top ten carry under 7.5%.

The source material was PBMCs. The rearrangement links TRBV5-1 to TRBJ2-5; TRBD1 agrees at 8 bases. The source of this sequence is a woman under 40 in good health and CMV-seropositive. This CDR3 is CASSQSGGAGETQYF. The CDR3 DNA follows: TGCGCCAGCAGCCAATCAGGGGGCGCGGGAGAGACCCAGTACTTC. Variable domain in full (rest from reference TRBV5-1 and TRBJ2-5): KAGVTQTPRYLIKTRGQQVTLSCSPISGHRSVSWYQQTPGQGLQFLFEYFSETQRNKGNFPGRFSGRQFSNSRSEMNVSTLELGDSALYLCASSQSGGAGETQYFGPGTRLLVL.